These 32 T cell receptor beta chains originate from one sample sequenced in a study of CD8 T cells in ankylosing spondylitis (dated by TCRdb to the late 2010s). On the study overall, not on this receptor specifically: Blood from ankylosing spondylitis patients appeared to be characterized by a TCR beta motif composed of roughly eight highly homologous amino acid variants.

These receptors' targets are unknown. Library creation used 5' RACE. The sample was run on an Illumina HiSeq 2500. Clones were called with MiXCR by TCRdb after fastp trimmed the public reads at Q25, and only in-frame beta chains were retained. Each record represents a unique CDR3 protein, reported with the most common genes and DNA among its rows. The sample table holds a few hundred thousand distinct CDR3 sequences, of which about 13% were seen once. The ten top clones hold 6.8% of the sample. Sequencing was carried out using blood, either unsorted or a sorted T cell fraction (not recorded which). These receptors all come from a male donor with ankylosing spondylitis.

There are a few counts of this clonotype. The CDR3 spells CASGPGSGTYNEQFF. The CDR3 DNA sequence: TGTGCTAGTGGCCCCGGGAGCGGCACCTACAATGAGCAGTTCTTC. This chain uses TRBV12-5 with TRBJ2-1, with D maybe TRBD2 (6 bases). The V end lost 6 bases, the J end lost 2 bases, and 14 bases lay between the germline ends. Germline values: CDR1 LGHNT, CDR2 FRNRAP. This CDR3 has 15 residues.

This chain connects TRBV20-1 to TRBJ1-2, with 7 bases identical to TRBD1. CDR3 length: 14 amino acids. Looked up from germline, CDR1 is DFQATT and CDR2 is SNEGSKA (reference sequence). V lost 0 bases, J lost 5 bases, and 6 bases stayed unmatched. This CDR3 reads CSARDRRGHYGYTF. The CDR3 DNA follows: TGCAGTGCTAGAGATAGAAGGGGGCATTATGGCTACACCTTC.

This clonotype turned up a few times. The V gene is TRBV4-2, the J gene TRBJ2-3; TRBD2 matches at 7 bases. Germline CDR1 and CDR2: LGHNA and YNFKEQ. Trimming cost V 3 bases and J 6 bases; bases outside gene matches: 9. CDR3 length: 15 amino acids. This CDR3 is CASSQGGGGMDTQYF. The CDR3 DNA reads TGTGCCAGCAGCCAGGGGGGGGGAGGGATGGATACGCAGTATTTT.

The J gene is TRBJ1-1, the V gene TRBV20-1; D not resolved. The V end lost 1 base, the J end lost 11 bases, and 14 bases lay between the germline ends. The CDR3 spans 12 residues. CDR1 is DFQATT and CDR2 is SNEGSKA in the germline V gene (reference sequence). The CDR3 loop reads CSARGEQHKAFF. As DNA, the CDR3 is TGCAGTGCTAGAGGGGAACAGCATAAGGCTTTCTTT.

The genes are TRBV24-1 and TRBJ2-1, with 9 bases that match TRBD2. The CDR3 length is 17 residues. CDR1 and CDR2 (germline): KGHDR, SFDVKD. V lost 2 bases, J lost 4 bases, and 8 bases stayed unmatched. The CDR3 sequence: CATSDSFSGRGYNEQFF. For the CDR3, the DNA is TGTGCCACCAGTGATTCCTTTAGCGGGAGAGGATACAATGAGCAGTTCTTC.

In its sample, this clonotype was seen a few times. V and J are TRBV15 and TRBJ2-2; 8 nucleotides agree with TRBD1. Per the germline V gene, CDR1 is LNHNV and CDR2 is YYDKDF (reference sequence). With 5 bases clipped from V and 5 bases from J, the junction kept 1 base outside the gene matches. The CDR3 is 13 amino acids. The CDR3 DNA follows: TGTGCCACCAGCCGGACAGGGACCGGGGAGCTGTTTTTT. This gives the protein CATSRTGTGELFF.

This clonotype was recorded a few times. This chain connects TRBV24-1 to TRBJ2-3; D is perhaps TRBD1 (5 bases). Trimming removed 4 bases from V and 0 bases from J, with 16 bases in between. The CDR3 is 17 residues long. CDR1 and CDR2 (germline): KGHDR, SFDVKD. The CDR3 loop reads CATSEVPGQGSTDTQYF. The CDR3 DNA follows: TGTGCCACCAGTGAAGTTCCCGGGCAGGGAAGCACAGATACGCAGTATTTT.

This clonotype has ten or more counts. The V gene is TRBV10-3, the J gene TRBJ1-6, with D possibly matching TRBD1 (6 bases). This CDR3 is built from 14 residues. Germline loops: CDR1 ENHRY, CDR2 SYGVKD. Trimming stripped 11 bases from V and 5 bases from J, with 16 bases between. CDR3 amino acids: CASNRAGDNSPLHF. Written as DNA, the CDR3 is TGTGCCTCCAATCGGGCAGGGGATAATTCACCCCTCCACTTT.

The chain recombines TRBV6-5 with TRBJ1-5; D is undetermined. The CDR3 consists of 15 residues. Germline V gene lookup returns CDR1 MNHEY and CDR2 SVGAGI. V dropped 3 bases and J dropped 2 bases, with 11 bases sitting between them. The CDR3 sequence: CASSYGRSGNQPQHF. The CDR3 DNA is TGTGCCAGCAGTTATGGCAGATCTGGCAATCAGCCCCAGCATTTT.

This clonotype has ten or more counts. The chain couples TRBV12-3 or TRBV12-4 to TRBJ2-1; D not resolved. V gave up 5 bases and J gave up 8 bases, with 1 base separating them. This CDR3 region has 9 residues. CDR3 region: CASSDEQFF. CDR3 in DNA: TGTGCCAGCAGTGATGAGCAGTTCTTC.

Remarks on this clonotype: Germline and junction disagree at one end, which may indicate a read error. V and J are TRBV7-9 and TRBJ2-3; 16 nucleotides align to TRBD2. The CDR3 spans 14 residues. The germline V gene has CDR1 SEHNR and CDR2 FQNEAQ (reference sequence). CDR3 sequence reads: CASSVGLAGGGFDF. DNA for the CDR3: TGTGCCAGCAGCGTGGGACTAGCGGGAGGGGGGTTCGATTTT. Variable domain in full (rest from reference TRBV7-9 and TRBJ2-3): DTGVSQNPRHKITKRGQNVTFRCDPISEHNRLYWYRQTLGQGPEFLTYFQNEAQLEKSRLLSDRFSAERPKGSFSTLEIQRTEQGDSAMYLCASSVGLAGGGFDFGPGTRLTVL.

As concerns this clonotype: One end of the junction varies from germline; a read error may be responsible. CDR3 region: CASSISGSSLHF. As DNA, the CDR3 is TGTGCCAGCAGTATTAGCGGGAGTTCCCTCCACTTC. The chain uses TRBV12-3 or TRBV12-4 and TRBJ2-7, with 9 bases matching TRBD2. The CDR3 has 12 amino acids.

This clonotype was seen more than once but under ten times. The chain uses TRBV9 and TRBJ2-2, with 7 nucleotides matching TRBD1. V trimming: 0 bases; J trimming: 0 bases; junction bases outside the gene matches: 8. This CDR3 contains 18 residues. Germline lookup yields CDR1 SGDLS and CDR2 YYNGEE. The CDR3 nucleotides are TGTGCCAGCAGCGTAGCTCAGAGAAGGGGGCCGAACACCGGGGAGCTGTTTTTT. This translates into CASSVAQRRGPNTGELFF.

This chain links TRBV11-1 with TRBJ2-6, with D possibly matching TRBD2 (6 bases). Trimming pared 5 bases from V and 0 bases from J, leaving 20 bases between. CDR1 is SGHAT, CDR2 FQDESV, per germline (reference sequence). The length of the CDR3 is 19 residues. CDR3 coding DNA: TGTGCCAGCAGCCCCCGAAGGGACTTCTTTAGCTCTGGGGCCAACGTCCTGACTTTC. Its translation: CASSPRRDFFSSGANVLTF.

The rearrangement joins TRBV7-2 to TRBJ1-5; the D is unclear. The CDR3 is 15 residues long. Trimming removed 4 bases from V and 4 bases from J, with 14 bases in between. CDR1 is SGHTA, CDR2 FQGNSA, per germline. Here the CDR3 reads CASSSGPPRNQPQHF. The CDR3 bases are TGTGCCAGCAGCTCTGGTCCTCCAAGGAATCAGCCCCAGCATTTT.

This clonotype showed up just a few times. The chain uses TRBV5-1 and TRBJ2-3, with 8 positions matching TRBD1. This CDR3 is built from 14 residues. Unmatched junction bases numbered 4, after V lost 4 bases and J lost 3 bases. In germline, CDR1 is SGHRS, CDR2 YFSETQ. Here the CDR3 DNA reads TGCGCCAGCAGCCTATGGGACAGGACAGATACGCAGTATTTT. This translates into CASSLWDRTDTQYF.

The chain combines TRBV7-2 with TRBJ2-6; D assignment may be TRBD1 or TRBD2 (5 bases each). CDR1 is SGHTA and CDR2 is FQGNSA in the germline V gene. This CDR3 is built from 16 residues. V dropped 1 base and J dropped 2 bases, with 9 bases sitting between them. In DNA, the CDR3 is TGTGCCAGCAGCTTAGATCCGGGGCCTGGGGCCAACGTCCTGACTTTC. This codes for CASSLDPGPGANVLTF.

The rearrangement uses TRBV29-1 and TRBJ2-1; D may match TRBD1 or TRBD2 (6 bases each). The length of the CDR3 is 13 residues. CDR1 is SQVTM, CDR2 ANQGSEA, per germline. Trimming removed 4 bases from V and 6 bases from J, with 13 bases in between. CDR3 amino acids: CSVGPGEANEQFF. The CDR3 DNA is TGCAGCGTTGGACCAGGGGAGGCCAATGAGCAGTTCTTC.

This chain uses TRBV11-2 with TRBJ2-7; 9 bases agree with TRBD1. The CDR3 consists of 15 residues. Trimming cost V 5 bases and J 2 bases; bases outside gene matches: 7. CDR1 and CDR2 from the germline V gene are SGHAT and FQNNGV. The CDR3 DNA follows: TGTGCCAGCAGCCACCTGGGACAGGGAGCCTACGAGCAGTACGTC. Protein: CASSHLGQGAYEQYV.

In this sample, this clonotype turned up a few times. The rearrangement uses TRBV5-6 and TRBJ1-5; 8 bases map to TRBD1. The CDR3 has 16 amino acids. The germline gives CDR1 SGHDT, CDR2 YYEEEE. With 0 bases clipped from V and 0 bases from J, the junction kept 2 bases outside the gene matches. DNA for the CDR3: TGTGCCAGCAGCTTGGGGACAGGGAGTAGCAATCAGCCCCAGCATTTT. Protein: CASSLGTGSSNQPQHF.

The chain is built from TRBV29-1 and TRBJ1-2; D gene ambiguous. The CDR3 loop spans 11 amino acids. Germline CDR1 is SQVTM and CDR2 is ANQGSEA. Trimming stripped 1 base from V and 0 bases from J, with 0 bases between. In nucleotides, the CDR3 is TGCAGCGTTGAAGCTAACTATGGCTACACCTTC. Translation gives CSVEANYGYTF.

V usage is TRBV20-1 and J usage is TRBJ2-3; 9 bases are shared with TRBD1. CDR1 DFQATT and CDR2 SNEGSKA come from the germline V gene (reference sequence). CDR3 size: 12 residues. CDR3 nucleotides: TGCAGCACAGGGGGCGCCGCAGATACGCAGTATTTT. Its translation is CSTGGAADTQYF.

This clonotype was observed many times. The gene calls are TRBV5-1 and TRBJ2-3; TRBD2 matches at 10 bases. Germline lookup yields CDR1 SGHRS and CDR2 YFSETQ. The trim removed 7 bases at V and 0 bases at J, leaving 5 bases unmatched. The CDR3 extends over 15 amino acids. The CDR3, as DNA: TGCGCCAGCGCTAGCGGGAGCACGAGCACAGATACGCAGTATTTT. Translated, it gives CASASGSTSTDTQYF.

The CDR3 protein is CASGLRRAAYEQYF. Written as DNA, the CDR3 is TGTGCTAGTGGTTTGAGGCGGGCGGCCTACGAGCAGTACTTC. V gene TRBV12-5 combines with J gene TRBJ2-7; tentatively, D is TRBD2 (5 bases). Trimming took off 2 bases at V and 2 bases at J, with 10 bases between the two ends. Germline CDR1 reads LGHNT; CDR2 reads FRNRAP. There are 14 residues in the CDR3.

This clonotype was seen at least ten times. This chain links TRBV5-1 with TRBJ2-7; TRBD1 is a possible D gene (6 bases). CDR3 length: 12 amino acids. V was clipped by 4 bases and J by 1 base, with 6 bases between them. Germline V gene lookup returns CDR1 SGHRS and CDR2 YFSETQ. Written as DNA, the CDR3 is TGCGCCAGCAGCGGACAGTCCTACGAGCAGTACTTC. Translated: CASSGQSYEQYF.

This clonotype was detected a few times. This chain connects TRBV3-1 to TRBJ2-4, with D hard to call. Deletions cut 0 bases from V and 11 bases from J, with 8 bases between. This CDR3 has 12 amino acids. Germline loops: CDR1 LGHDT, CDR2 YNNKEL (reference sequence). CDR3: CASSQDYHVQYF. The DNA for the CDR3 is TGTGCCAGCAGCCAAGATTATCATGTTCAGTACTTC.

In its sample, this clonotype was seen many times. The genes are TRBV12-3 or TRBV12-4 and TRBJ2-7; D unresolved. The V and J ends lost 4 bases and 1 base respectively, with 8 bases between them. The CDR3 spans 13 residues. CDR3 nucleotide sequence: TGTGCCAGCAGTTCCACCGGGTCCTACGAGCAGTACTTC. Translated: CASSSTGSYEQYF.

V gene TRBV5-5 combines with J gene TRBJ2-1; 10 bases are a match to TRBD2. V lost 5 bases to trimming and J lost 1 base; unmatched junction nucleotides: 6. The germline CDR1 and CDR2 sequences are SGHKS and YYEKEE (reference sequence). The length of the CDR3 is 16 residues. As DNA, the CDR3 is TGTGCCAGCAGTTCGGGACTAGCGATTTCCTACAATGAGCAGTTCTTC. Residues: CASSSGLAISYNEQFF.

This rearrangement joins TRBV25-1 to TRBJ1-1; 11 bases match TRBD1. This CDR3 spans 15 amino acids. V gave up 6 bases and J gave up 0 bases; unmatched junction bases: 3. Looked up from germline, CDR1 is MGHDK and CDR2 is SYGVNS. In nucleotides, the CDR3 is TGTGCCAGCAGAAGGACAGGGGGCGTGAACACTGAAGCTTTCTTT. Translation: CASRRTGGVNTEAFF.

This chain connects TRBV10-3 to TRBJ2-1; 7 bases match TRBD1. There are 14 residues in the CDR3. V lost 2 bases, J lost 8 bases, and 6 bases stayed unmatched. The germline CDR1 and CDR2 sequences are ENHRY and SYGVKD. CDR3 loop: CAISERQGVDEQFF. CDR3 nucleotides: TGTGCCATCAGTGAGCGGCAGGGGGTGGATGAGCAGTTCTTC.

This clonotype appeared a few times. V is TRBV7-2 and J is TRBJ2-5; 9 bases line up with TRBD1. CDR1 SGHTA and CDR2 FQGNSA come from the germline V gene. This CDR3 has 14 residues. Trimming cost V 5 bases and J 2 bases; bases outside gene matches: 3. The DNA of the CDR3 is TGTGCCAGCAGCCGGGACAGGGATCAAGAGACCCAGTACTTC. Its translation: CASSRDRDQETQYF.

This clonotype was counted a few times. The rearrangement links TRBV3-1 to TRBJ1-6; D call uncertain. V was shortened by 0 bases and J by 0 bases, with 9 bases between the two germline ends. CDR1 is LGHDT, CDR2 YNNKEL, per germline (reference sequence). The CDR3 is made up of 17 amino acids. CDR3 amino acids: CASSQDGEDSYNSPLHF. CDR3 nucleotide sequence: TGTGCCAGCAGCCAAGATGGGGAGGACTCCTATAATTCACCCCTCCACTTT.